A single sample is the source of the 17 T cell receptor beta chains below, sequenced in a study of blood T cell repertoires in COVID-19 (dated by TCRdb to about 2020). The receptor library was made with the immunoSEQ multiplex PCR assay. TCRdb mirrors the immuneACCESS table, restricted to in-frame sequences. Some clones are absent from its copies; in checked studies, under half trace to an unresolved V gene, and the reason for the others is unknown. The sample contains around 69,000 clones, about 91% of them found a single time. The biggest ten clones account for around 5.2% of the sample. The source material was peripheral blood. Source of these receptors: a woman between 50 and 59 years old with active COVID-19.

This clone came up once. V and J are TRBV28 and TRBJ2-1; D call uncertain. The CDR3 totals 11 residues. The germline V gene has CDR1 MDHEN and CDR2 SYDVKM. The V and J ends lost 3 bases and 13 bases respectively, with 10 bases between them. This CDR3 is CASSLEKEQFF. In DNA, the CDR3 is TGTGCCAGCAGTTTGGAGAAAGAACAGTTCTTC.

The DNA for the CDR3 is TGTGCCAGCAGCGTAGGGACTAGCGGGAGTGTGTGGAATGAGCAGTTCTTC. It specifies CASSVGTSGSVWNEQFF. This chain connects TRBV9 to TRBJ2-1, with 13 bases matching TRBD2. Germline CDR1 and CDR2: SGDLS and YYNGEE. Unmatched junction bases numbered 7, after V lost 0 bases and J lost 7 bases. The CDR3 length is 17 residues.

This chain uses TRBV11-2 with TRBJ1-6; 8 positions match TRBD1. J lost 7 bases, V lost 7 bases, and 6 bases had no gene match. Germline loops: CDR1 SGHAT, CDR2 FQNNGV. This CDR3 region has 14 residues. The CDR3 DNA sequence: TGTGCCAGCAACCGACAGGGGTACAATTCACCCCTCCACTTT. Protein sequence: CASNRQGYNSPLHF.

This chain connects TRBV7-2 to TRBJ2-1, with TRBD1 as a possible D gene (6 bases). This CDR3 has 13 amino acids. V lost 0 bases to trimming and J lost 8 bases, with 8 bases between them. Germline CDR1 is SGHTA and CDR2 is FQGNSA. The CDR3 sequence: CASSLAQGYEQFF. CDR3 sequence (DNA): TGTGCCAGCAGCTTAGCACAGGGATATGAGCAGTTCTTC.

The chain recombines TRBV29-1 with TRBJ2-3; 11 nucleotides line up with TRBD2. The CDR3 covers 15 residues. In germline, CDR1 is SQVTM, CDR2 ANQGSEA. The V and J ends lost 5 bases and 5 bases, in that order; junction bases with no gene match: 9. CDR3 region: CSVHERGLAGDTQYF. DNA for the CDR3: TGCAGCGTTCACGAACGAGGACTAGCGGGAGATACGCAGTATTTT.

This clone has just one count. The gene calls are TRBV19 and TRBJ2-5; perhaps TRBD2 as D (7 bases). The CDR3 sequence is 13 residues long. With 8 bases removed from V and 5 bases from J, the gap between germline ends came to 15 bases. The germline V gene encodes CDR1 LNHDA and CDR2 SQIVND (reference sequence). This CDR3 is CASGGGSGETQYF. CDR3 coding DNA: TGTGCCAGTGGGGGCGGGAGTGGGGAGACCCAGTACTTC.

This chain links TRBV19 with TRBJ2-1, with 10 bases aligning to TRBD2. The V gene end was trimmed by 5 bases and the J gene end by 4 bases; junction bases not matched to a gene: 8. Germline V lookup: CDR1 LNHDA, CDR2 SQIVND (reference sequence). CDR3 length: 16 amino acids. Here the CDR3 DNA reads TGTGCCAGTAGTGGACCACTAGCGGGATTATACAATGAGCAGTTCTTC. Translated, it gives CASSGPLAGLYNEQFF.

The gene calls are TRBV7-8 and TRBJ2-7, with a possible D match to TRBD1 (6 bases). The CDR3 is 13 amino acids. Germline V gives CDR1 SGHVS, CDR2 FQNEAQ. The V end was cut by 4 bases, the J end by 1 base, with 8 bases between. The CDR3 region is CASSYRESYEQYF. DNA of the CDR3: TGTGCCAGCAGCTACAGGGAATCCTACGAGCAGTACTTC.

J is TRBJ1-2 and V is TRBV9; 7 bases map to TRBD1. Per germline, CDR1 SGDLS and CDR2 YYNGEE. The J segment lost 7 bases and the V segment lost 5 bases, leaving 8 bases of the junction unmatched. The CDR3 runs 13 residues. CDR3 sequence (DNA): TGTGCCAGCAGTCGCCCGACAGGGACTGGCTACACCTTC. Protein product: CASSRPTGTGYTF.

This chain connects TRBV6-1 to TRBJ1-5, with a possible D match to TRBD1 (5 bases). The CDR3 extends over 16 amino acids. V was shortened by 0 bases and J by 3 bases, with 12 bases between the two germline ends. Germline-derived CDR1 and CDR2 are MNHNS and SASEGT. CDR3 DNA: TGTGCCAGCAGTGAAGCGGAGGGGACGGCCAATCAGCCCCAGCATTTT. Its protein product is CASSEAEGTANQPQHF.

The rearrangement uses TRBV24-1 and TRBJ2-7, with D possibly matching TRBD2 (5 bases). Germline V CDR1 and CDR2: KGHDR, SFDVKD. This CDR3 is 16 amino acids long. The V end lost 1 base, the J end lost 1 base, and 13 bases lay between the germline ends. The CDR3 DNA follows: TGTGCCACCAGTGATTTTAAGCCCCGGAGGTCCTACGAGCAGTACTTC. Amino acid sequence: CATSDFKPRRSYEQYF.

The rearrangement joins TRBV2 to TRBJ2-2, with a weak D call TRBD1 (6 bases). CDR3 size: 15 residues. Germline CDR1 and CDR2: SNHLY and FYNNEI. V was clipped by 2 bases and J by 4 bases, with 11 bases between them. The DNA of the CDR3 is TGTGCCAGCAGTGAAACAGGGCAAGCCACCGGGGAGCTGTTTTTT. This sequence encodes CASSETGQATGELFF.

The J gene is TRBJ1-1, the V gene TRBV3-1 (or the pseudogene TRBV3-2); the D gene is possibly TRBD1 (6 bases). Germline V gene lookup returns CDR1 LGHDT and CDR2 YNNKEL (reference sequence). V was cut by 2 bases and J by 5 bases, with 9 bases left in between. There are 13 residues in the CDR3. The CDR3 here is CASSQLQGTEAFF. The CDR3 DNA follows: TGTGCCAGCAGCCAATTACAGGGTACTGAAGCTTTCTTT.

This clone has only one observation. The rearrangement links TRBV3-1 (or the pseudogene TRBV3-2) to TRBJ2-2, with 7 bases lining up with TRBD2. This CDR3 contains 14 residues. The germline V gene has CDR1 LGHDT and CDR2 YNNKEL (reference sequence). V dropped 5 bases and J dropped 7; count of bases not matched to a gene: 7. CDR3: CASSSGGGGGELFF. The CDR3 DNA is TGTGCCAGCAGCTCGGGAGGTGGTGGCGGGGAGCTGTTTTTT.

This clone has more than one count but fewer than ten. The chain has TRBV5-1 and TRBJ2-7; 9 nucleotides match TRBD1. Germline CDR1 and CDR2: SGHRS and YFSETQ. The CDR3 length is 14 residues. Trimming removed 5 bases from V and 2 bases from J; junction bases left unmatched: 5. Here the CDR3 DNA reads TGCGCCAGCAGGGACGGGACAGGGCCCTACGAGCAGTACTTC. Protein sequence: CASRDGTGPYEQYF.

This clone was seen a single time. The chain has TRBV28 and TRBJ1-5, with a possible D match to TRBD1 (6 bases). The CDR3 loop spans 17 amino acids. From germline, CDR1 is MDHEN and CDR2 SYDVKM. V lost 1 base and J lost 5, with 18 bases in between. The CDR3 region is CASSLFGGRTEDQPQHF. The CDR3, as DNA: TGTGCCAGCAGTTTATTTGGAGGTCGGACAGAAGATCAGCCCCAGCATTTT.

This sequence joins TRBV6-6 and TRBJ1-5; TRBD1 is a possible D gene (5 bases). Per germline, CDR1 MNHNY and CDR2 SVGAGI (reference sequence). This CDR3 region has 14 residues. The germline V and J ends were trimmed by 6 bases and 4 bases, with 13 bases remaining between them. The CDR3: CASSRSGGNQPQHF. The CDR3 DNA follows: TGTGCCAGCAGCCGAAGTGGGGGGAATCAGCCCCAGCATTTT.